A selection of T cell receptor beta chains follows, all from one sample in a study of blood T cell repertoires in COVID-19. The table came from immunoSEQ multiplex PCR; TCRdb's copy has only in-frame clones and leaves some out. Here the sample spans around 260,000 clones, 85% to 90% being singletons. Sample: peripheral blood. Receptors originate from a human donor in a cohort sampled during active COVID-19. Both conserved end residues are part of each CDR3. A D gene is named only where the DNA matches it firmly. Only part of the rows carry a size: once, few, many, or a class if the clone is expanded.

>TRBJ2-2|TRBD2|TRBV11-3|15|NA
TGTGCCAGCAGCCGACTAGCGGGAGGCCCGGGGGAGCTGTTTTTT
CASSRLAGGPGELFF
>TRBJ2-1|NA|TRBV27|15|NA
TGTGCCAGCAGTTCTGGGCAGACTACCCGGGATGAGCAGTTCTTC
CASSSGQTTRDEQFF
>TRBJ2-4|NA|TRBV19|16|NA
TGTGCCAGTAGTATCTTGACTACAACCGCCAAAAACATTCAGTACTTC
CASSILTTTAKNIQYF
>TRBJ2-7|NA|TRBV5-1|13|NA
TGCGCCAGCAGAAGCGGTCCCGGAGGCGAGCAGTACTTC
CASRSGPGGEQYF
>TRBJ1-2|NA|TRBV21-1|13|NA
TGTGCCAGCAGACAGGGGGTAGTCGATGGCTACACCTTC
CASRQGVVDGYTF
>TRBJ2-3|NA|TRBV7-2|16|once
TGTGCCAGCAGCTTAGCGGGAGCCCATTCCACAGATACGCAGTATTTT
CASSLAGAHSTDTQYF
>TRBJ2-7|TRBD2|TRBV5-1|14|NA
TGCGCCAGCAGCCCGACTAGCGGGTTTTACGAGCAGTACTTC
CASSPTSGFYEQYF
>TRBJ2-5|TRBD2|TRBV28|18|few
TGTGCCAGCAGTTCGAGTGGCGGGACTAGCGGGAGCCTGGAGACCCAGTACTTC
CASSSSGGTSGSLETQYF
>TRBJ1-1|NA|TRBV27|13|NA
TGTGCCAGCAGCCCCTCTCACGGCGGCGAAGCTTTCTTT
CASSPSHGGEAFF
>TRBJ2-1|NA|TRBV28|14|NA
TGTGCCAGCATGGGCCTAACTAGTCTCAATGAGCAGTTCTTC
CASMGLTSLNEQFF
>TRBJ2-1|TRBD2|TRBV6-6|15|NA
TGTGCCAGCAGACCGACTAGCGGAGGAAGCAATGAGCAGTTCTTC
CASRPTSGGSNEQFF
>TRBJ2-4|NA|TRBV6-5|15|NA
TGTGCCAGCAGCCCCGAGAGGGCAGCCGGCAACATTCAGTACTTC
CASSPERAAGNIQYF
>TRBJ2-7|NA|TRBV28|16|NA
TGTGCCAGCGGGGCGGCGGGACCGGCAGTCGCCTACGAGCAGTACTTC
CASGAAGPAVAYEQYF
>TRBJ2-7|TRBD1|TRBV28|14|NA
TGTGCCAGCAGTAAAGGGGGCGCGGCGGGTGAGCAGTACTTC
CASSKGGAAGEQYF
>TRBJ2-3|NA|TRBV9|16|NA
TGTGCCAGCAGTGCACTAGGCTCAGCGGGCACAGATACGCAGTATTTT
CASSALGSAGTDTQYF
>TRBJ2-3|NA|TRBV5-1|12|NA
TGCGCCAGCTGTTTCAGCGCAGATACGCAGTATTTT
CASCFSADTQYF
>TRBJ2-7|NA|TRBV6-5|16|NA
TGTGCCAGCAGTTTGGAGGGGAGCGGTTACTCCTACGAGCAGTACTTC
CASSLEGSGYSYEQYF
>TRBJ2-5|NA|TRBV5-4|14|NA
TGTGCCAGCAGCCCCGAACCGTCTAAAGAGACCCAGTACTTC
CASSPEPSKETQYF
>TRBJ2-2|NA|TRBV5-1|15|NA
TGCGCCAGCACGCTTAGAGGGGGGGCGACCGGGGAGCTGTTTTTT
CASTLRGGATGELFF
>TRBJ2-7|TRBD1|TRBV7-9|15|NA
TGTGCCAGCAGCGCCGGGACAGGTTCTTACTACGAGCAGTACTTC
CASSAGTGSYYEQYF
>TRBJ2-7|TRBD1|TRBV28|14|NA
TGTGCCAGCAGCCGGGACAGGGTATTTCGGGAGCAGTACTTC
CASSRDRVFREQYF
>TRBJ1-5|TRBD1|TRBV28|17|NA
TGTGCCAGCAGTTTAATTCCCCGGACAGGGGGTACCCAGCCCCAGCATTTT
CASSLIPRTGGTQPQHF
>TRBJ1-3|NA|TRBV4-2|15|NA
TGTGCCAGCAGCCACGGGAAAAGCTCTGGAAACACCATATATTTT
CASSHGKSSGNTIYF
>TRBJ2-1|NA|TRBV10-3|13|NA
TGTGCCACCAAGATTCAGGATTACAATGAGCAGTTCTTC
CATKIQDYNEQFF
>TRBJ1-2|NA|TRBV30|11|NA
TGTGCCTGGAGTGATTTCGGTGGCTACACCTTC
CAWSDFGGYTF
>TRBJ2-3|NA|TRBV5-1|14|NA
TGCGCCAGCAGCTCCCAGCGTAACACAGATACGCAGTATTTT
CASSSQRNTDTQYF
>TRBJ2-5|NA|TRBV5-1|13|few
TGCGCCAGCAGCTTCGAGACTCGAGAGACCCAGTACTTC
CASSFETRETQYF
>TRBJ2-1|TRBD2|TRBV18|15|NA
TGTGCCAGCTCACGACTAGCGGGAGATGTCAATGAGCAGTTCTTC
CASSRLAGDVNEQFF
>TRBJ1-5|NA|TRBV19|13|NA
TGTGCCAGTAGTATATCCCACAATCAGCCCCAGCATTTT
CASSISHNQPQHF
>TRBJ2-7|TRBD2|TRBV11-2|13|NA
TGTGCCAGCAGCCGACTAGCGGGAGGTCCGTTGCACTTC
CASSRLAGGPLHF
>TRBJ1-3|NA|TRBV6-5|13|NA
TGTGCCAGCGTCCGGGACATTGGAAACACCATATATTTT
CASVRDIGNTIYF
>TRBJ2-5|NA|TRBV14|14|NA
TGTGCCAGCAGCCTATCGACAGTTGCGAAGACCCAGTACTTC
CASSLSTVAKTQYF
>TRBJ2-3|TRBD1|TRBV6-5|15|NA
TGTGCCAGCAGTTACGACAGGGGGCCTACAGATACGCAGTATTTT
CASSYDRGPTDTQYF
>TRBJ1-2|NA|TRBV5-1|14|NA
TGCGCCAGCAGCGTTTCCGGGACTCTCAATGGCTACACCTTC
CASSVSGTLNGYTF
>TRBJ2-3|TRBD1|TRBV2|16|NA
TGTGCCAGCAGTGGGGACAGTCATTCTAGCACAGATACGCAGTATTTT
CASSGDSHSSTDTQYF
>TRBJ1-6|NA|TRBV7-9|16|NA
TGTGCCAGCAGCTTAGATTCGTGGCGGGGAAATTCACCCCTCCACTTT
CASSLDSWRGNSPLHF
>TRBJ1-5|NA|TRBV12-5|14|NA
TGTGCTAGTGGTCCTGCGGGAGGCAATCAGCCCCAGCATTTT
CASGPAGGNQPQHF
>TRBJ1-5|TRBD1|TRBV6-6|18|NA
TGTGCCAGCAGTCGCCTTGGACAGGGGGCAATAAGCAATCAGCCCCAGCATTTT
CASSRLGQGAISNQPQHF
>TRBJ2-2|NA|TRBV18|12|NA
TGTGCCAGCTCACCCGACACCGGGGAGCTGTTTTTT
CASSPDTGELFF